This entry lists 30 T cell receptor beta chains sequenced from one sample in a study of control samples from healthy donors and cancer patients (dated by TCRdb to between 2020 and 2021). The receptor library was made with the immunoSEQ multiplex PCR assay. The source is immuneACCESS, and TCRdb retained only in-frame sequences with V and J called. Part of the clones is not carried over; for the studies checked, unresolved V genes explain less than half of this, and the remainder is unexplained. This sample has about 410,000 clones in its table, and around 90% of those were observed once. Jointly, the top ten make up about 6.3% of the sample. Input material: PBMCs. Receptors were obtained from a man aged 40-55 years with head and neck cancer.

J is TRBJ1-1 and V is TRBV30, with a weak D call TRBD1 (5 bases). Trimming left V 3 bases short and J 0 bases short, with 8 bases between. The CDR3 covers 13 residues. The germline CDR1 and CDR2 sequences are GTSNPN and SVGIG (reference sequence). In DNA form, the CDR3 reads TGTGCCTGGAGAAGACAGCTGAACACTGAAGCTTTCTTT. It is translated as CAWRRQLNTEAFF.

This chain connects TRBV24-1 to TRBJ1-2; TRBD1 might be the D (6 bases). The V gene's germline CDR1 is KGHDR and CDR2 SFDVKD. CDR3 length: 15 amino acids. V lost 3 bases and J 0 bases, leaving 10 bases between the germline ends. CDR3 residues: CATSDPGQSNYGYTF. Written as DNA, the CDR3 is TGTGCCACCAGTGATCCTGGACAGTCTAACTATGGCTACACCTTC.

The J gene is TRBJ2-7, the V gene TRBV7-2, with D unclear. CDR1 and CDR2 (germline): SGHTA, FQGNSA. This CDR3 is 13 amino acids long. V was pared by 5 bases and J by 6 bases, with 14 bases between. CDR3 region: CASSLEPSSEQYF. The DNA of the CDR3 is TGTGCCAGCAGCCTAGAACCCTCAAGCGAGCAGTACTTC. Full variable domain (missing parts from reference TRBV7-2 and TRBJ2-7): GAGVSQSPSNKVTEKGKDVELRCDPISGHTALYWYRQSLGQGLEFLIYFQGNSAPDKSGLPSDRFSAERTGGSVSTLTIQRTQQEDSAVYLCASSLEPSSEQYFGPGTRLTVT.

This clone was counted a few times. The chain is built from TRBV5-8 and TRBJ2-2; D remains unclear. The CDR3 loop spans 15 amino acids. The germline gives CDR1 SGHTS, CDR2 YDEGEE. V lost 2 bases and J lost 4, with 12 bases in between. The CDR3 sequence: CASSLTIRATGELFF. The CDR3 coding sequence is TGTGCCAGCAGCTTAACGATTAGGGCCACCGGGGAGCTGTTTTTT.

The chain has TRBV19 and TRBJ1-5, with 10 bases identical to TRBD1. Germline lookup yields CDR1 LNHDA and CDR2 SQIVND (reference sequence). The J segment lost 2 bases and the V segment lost 5 bases, leaving 3 bases of the junction unmatched. The CDR3 contains 15 residues. The CDR3 region is CASSFGQGGNQPQHF. In nucleotides, the CDR3 is TGTGCCAGTAGTTTTGGACAGGGGGGCAATCAGCCCCAGCATTTT.

As regards this clone: The sample contains more than one DNA sequence encoding this CDR3. This chain links TRBV4-1 with TRBJ1-1; maybe TRBD1 (5 bases). V lost 1 base and J lost 0, with 9 bases in between. The germline CDR1 and CDR2 sequences are MGHRA and YSYEKL. The CDR3 extends over 15 amino acids. CDR3 coding DNA: TGCGCCAGCAGCCAAGGGCCAGGGATGAACACTGAAGCTTTCTTT. Its protein is CASSQGPGMNTEAFF.

The chain combines TRBV12-3 or TRBV12-4 with TRBJ1-5, with 8 positions matching TRBD1. J was trimmed by 5 bases and V by 5 bases; bases with no gene match: 2. This CDR3 region has 13 residues. The CDR3 sequence: CASSQGAYQPQHF. CDR3 nucleotide sequence: TGTGCCAGCAGTCAGGGGGCGTATCAGCCCCAGCATTTT.

The chain recombines TRBV7-9 with TRBJ1-3; no clear D. The germline gives CDR1 SEHNR, CDR2 FQNEAQ (reference sequence). This CDR3 has 17 amino acids. The V end was cut by 8 bases, the J end by 0 bases, with 20 bases between. As DNA, the CDR3 is TGTGCCAGCGGAAAGCCCGAGTTGGTATTCTCTGGAAACACCATATATTTT. As protein: CASGKPELVFSGNTIYF.

The V and J genes are TRBV3-1 (or the pseudogene TRBV3-2) and TRBJ1-3; D may be TRBD1 (6 bases). Germline assignment: CDR1 LGHDT and CDR2 YNNKEL (reference sequence). The CDR3 consists of 16 residues. The V gene lost 5 bases and the J gene lost 0 bases, with 14 bases spanning the gap. The CDR3 DNA is TGTGCCAGCAGCGCCGAGACAGGAAGCTCTGGAAACACCATATATTTT. Protein sequence: CASSAETGSSGNTIYF.

This chain links TRBV28 with TRBJ1-1, with a possible D match to TRBD1 (6 bases). The CDR3 is 14 amino acids. Per the germline V gene, CDR1 is MDHEN and CDR2 is SYDVKM. Trimming pared 5 bases from V and 10 bases from J, leaving 20 bases between. The CDR3 DNA reads TGTGCCAGCAGTGTCCCCCGAGGGGGGAGATCAGCTTTCTTT. This encodes CASSVPRGGRSAFF.

The V and J genes are TRBV19 and TRBJ1-2, with 7 bases that match TRBD1. The trim removed 7 bases at V and 10 bases at J, leaving 21 bases unmatched. Looked up from germline, CDR1 is LNHDA and CDR2 is SQIVND (reference sequence). The CDR3 consists of 16 residues. This CDR3 is CASIQNPGQPSSPYTF. For the CDR3, the DNA is TGTGCCAGTATCCAAAATCCGGGACAGCCTTCTTCTCCCTACACCTTC.

On this clone itself: Other DNA sequences in the same sample also yield this CDR3. This sequence joins TRBV2 and TRBJ1-3; D gene ambiguous. V lost 1 base and J lost 0, with 4 bases in between. Per the germline V gene, CDR1 is SNHLY and CDR2 is FYNNEI. The CDR3 is made up of 14 amino acids. The CDR3 DNA reads TGTGCCAGCAGTGAAGAGGGCTCTGGAAACACCATATATTTT. Its translation is CASSEEGSGNTIYF.

V gene TRBV28 combines with J gene TRBJ1-1, with TRBD1 matching 8 bases. The CDR3 length is 15 residues. Germline CDR1 and CDR2: MDHEN and SYDVKM. V lost 2 bases to trimming and J lost 0 bases; unmatched junction nucleotides: 2. For the CDR3, the DNA is TGTGCCAGCAGTTTACCGGACAGGGTGAACACTGAAGCTTTCTTT. Translated: CASSLPDRVNTEAFF. Drawing the rest from reference TRBV28 and TRBJ1-1, the complete variable domain is DVKVTQSSRYLVKRTGEKVFLECVQDMDHENMFWYRQDPGLGLRLIYFSYDVKMKEKGDIPEGYSVSREKKERFSLILESASTNQTSMYLCASSLPDRVNTEAFFGQGTRLTVV.

The chain joins TRBV27 to TRBJ1-4; perhaps TRBD1 as D (5 bases). V lost 5 bases to trimming and J lost 0 bases, with 16 bases between them. This CDR3 has 17 residues. From germline, CDR1 is MNHEY and CDR2 SMNVEV (reference sequence). In DNA form, the CDR3 reads TGTGCCAGCAGTACCTCGGACACATCTGCAACTAATGAAAAACTGTTTTTT. Encoded protein: CASSTSDTSATNEKLFF.

V and J are TRBV6-2 or TRBV6-3 and TRBJ1-5, with a weak D call TRBD1 (5 bases). The CDR3 has 17 residues. Trimming shortened V by 6 bases and J by 2 bases, and 20 bases separated the two germline ends. Looked up from germline, CDR1 is MNHEY and CDR2 is SVGEGT. The CDR3 region has the DNA TGTGCCAGCAGCAGGGCCGGGGCCTCGGAGGGCAATCAGCCCCAGCATTTT. Its translation is CASSRAGASEGNQPQHF.

The rearrangement uses TRBV3-1 (or the pseudogene TRBV3-2) and TRBJ1-6; possibly TRBD1 for D (6 bases). Trimming removed 1 base at V and 10 bases at J, with 14 bases between. The CDR3 has 15 residues. CDR1 is LGHDT and CDR2 is YNNKEL in the germline V gene (reference sequence). The CDR3 coding sequence is TGTGCCAGCAGCCAAGTCCCGGACAGATCCTCACCCCTCCACTTT. Protein: CASSQVPDRSSPLHF.

This rearrangement joins TRBV28 to TRBJ2-2, with D possibly being TRBD1 (5 bases). This CDR3 has 14 amino acids. Trimming stripped 6 bases from V and 3 bases from J, with 11 bases between. Germline assignment: CDR1 MDHEN and CDR2 SYDVKM. CDR3 DNA: TGTGCCAGCAGGGGCAGGGTAGACACCGGGGAGCTGTTTTTT. Translation gives CASRGRVDTGELFF.

This clone was picked up one time. The V and J genes are TRBV11-3 and TRBJ2-5; 9 bases map to TRBD2. V lost 3 bases, J lost 5 bases, and 1 base stayed unmatched. Per the germline V gene, CDR1 is SGHNT and CDR2 is YENEEA. The CDR3 totals 13 residues. CDR3: CASSFTSGETQYF. DNA of the CDR3: TGTGCCAGCAGCTTTACTAGCGGGGAGACCCAGTACTTC.

Regarding this clone: The identical CDR3 is also encoded by other nucleotide sequences in the sample. J is TRBJ2-1 and V is TRBV2; tentatively, D is TRBD2 (7 bases). V was clipped by 6 bases and J by 4 bases, with 13 bases between them. The CDR3 sequence is 14 residues long. Germline V gene sequence: CDR1 SNHLY, CDR2 FYNNEI. The DNA for the CDR3 is TGTGCCAGCAGGGGGGGGACAACATACAATGAGCAGTTCTTC. As protein: CASRGGTTYNEQFF.

CDR3 sequence (DNA): TGTGCCAGCACCCTACGTCCCCCAGGGGCTGGGGGCGAGCAGTACTTC. Protein: CASTLRPPGAGGEQYF. V gene TRBV28 combines with J gene TRBJ2-7, with a tentative D call TRBD1 (6 bases). Germline assignment: CDR1 MDHEN and CDR2 SYDVKM. The V and J ends lost 7 bases and 6 bases respectively, with 25 bases between them. The CDR3 has 16 amino acids.

Written as DNA, the CDR3 is TGTGCCTGGAGTGTGGGCGGTACCTACGAGCAGTACTTC. Translation: CAWSVGGTYEQYF. The genes are TRBV30 and TRBJ2-7; D not certain. Per the germline V gene, CDR1 is GTSNPN and CDR2 is SVGIG (reference sequence). V was cut by 0 bases and J by 2 bases, with 8 bases left in between. This CDR3 contains 13 residues.

The genes are TRBV5-4 and TRBJ2-1; D possibly corresponds to TRBD2 (6 bases). V was trimmed by 0 bases and J by 5 bases, leaving 15 bases between them. Germline V gene sequence: CDR1 SGHNT, CDR2 YYREEE (reference sequence). This CDR3 comprises 16 residues. CDR3 loop: CASSLVGTSPHNEQFF. The DNA of the CDR3 is TGTGCCAGCAGCTTGGTAGGGACTTCCCCTCACAATGAGCAGTTCTTC.

The chain has TRBV28 and TRBJ1-4, with 9 bases fitting TRBD1. The CDR3 is 15 residues long. Trimming took 3 bases from V and 7 from J; bases not matched to a gene: 6. The germline CDR1 and CDR2 sequences are MDHEN and SYDVKM. Here the CDR3 reads CASSLGGTGREKLFF. The CDR3 bases are TGTGCCAGCAGTTTGGGAGGGACAGGGCGTGAAAAACTGTTTTTT.

The count of this clone is one. The chain has TRBV6-5 and TRBJ1-2; a weak D match, TRBD1 (6 bases). The V and J ends lost 2 bases and 4 bases respectively, with 11 bases between them. The CDR3 is 14 residues long. Germline values: CDR1 MNHEY, CDR2 SVGAGI. As DNA, the CDR3 is TGTGCCAGCAGTTACGGGACAACTGCCTATGGCTACACCTTC. Its translation is CASSYGTTAYGYTF.

The count of this clone is one. This chain links TRBV4-1 with TRBJ1-5; no clear D. Germline V gene lookup returns CDR1 MGHRA and CDR2 YSYEKL. The CDR3 consists of 16 residues. The V gene lost 0 bases and the J gene lost 2 bases, with 11 bases spanning the gap. CDR3 in amino acids: CASSQDRRGGNQPQHF. CDR3 sequence (DNA): TGCGCCAGCAGCCAAGATCGGCGGGGAGGCAATCAGCCCCAGCATTTT.

The V and J genes are TRBV3-1 (or the pseudogene TRBV3-2) and TRBJ2-1; no firm D call. Germline CDR1 reads LGHDT; CDR2 reads YNNKEL (reference sequence). Trimming removed 1 base at V and 9 bases at J, with 7 bases between. This CDR3 region has 12 residues. The CDR3 here is CASSQVEGEQFF. In DNA form, the CDR3 reads TGTGCCAGCAGCCAAGTTGAAGGTGAGCAGTTCTTC.

This chain links TRBV28 with TRBJ2-7; 7 nucleotides align to TRBD1. Trimming cost V 3 bases and J 2 bases; bases outside gene matches: 7. The CDR3 contains 15 residues. Germline V lookup: CDR1 MDHEN, CDR2 SYDVKM. Written as DNA, the CDR3 is TGTGCCAGCAGTTTTGGCCAGGGGGTCCCCTACGAGCAGTACTTC. This sequence encodes CASSFGQGVPYEQYF.

This clone has only one observation. The CDR3 DNA sequence: TGTGCCAGCAGCTCCCTAGACAGGGGTTCCTACGAGCAGTACTTC. Encoded protein: CASSSLDRGSYEQYF. The J gene is TRBJ2-7, the V gene TRBV7-6; 8 positions match TRBD1. The germline gives CDR1 SGHVS, CDR2 FNYEAQ. The trim removed 4 bases at V and 1 base at J, leaving 6 bases unmatched. The CDR3 has 15 amino acids.

V and J are TRBV9 and TRBJ2-7, with TRBD2 identical over 9 bases. Germline V gene data show CDR1 as SGDLS and CDR2 as YYNGEE. Losses at the gene ends were 0 bases for V and 6 bases for J; bases not matched to a gene: 7. The CDR3 consists of 15 residues. The CDR3 DNA reads as TGTGCCAGCAGCGTAGGTCGGGCTAGCGGGACCGAGCAGTACTTC. Protein sequence: CASSVGRASGTEQYF.

The table lists this clone with a count of one. The chain recombines TRBV6-5 with TRBJ2-2; 7 bases agree with TRBD1. The CDR3 contains 14 residues. Germline assignment: CDR1 MNHEY and CDR2 SVGAGI. Trimming cost V 8 bases and J 4 bases; bases outside gene matches: 7. The CDR3 spells CASRDRVSTGELFF. The DNA of the CDR3 is TGTGCCAGCCGAGACAGGGTTTCCACCGGGGAGCTGTTTTTT.